These 25 T cell receptor beta chains came from one sample sequenced in a study of beta chain features in type 1 diabetes. The whole isolated RNA underwent reverse transcription, so sequencing captured expressed TCRB transcripts. Data came from immunoSEQ multiplex PCR; TCRdb stores just in-frame clones and leaves some out. The sample lists fewer than 400,000 clones; 7% to 10% were seen once. These receptors have no known antigen. Overall study findings and caveats: Moderate yet significant TCRB CDR3 shortening was seen in Type 1 diabetes patients in all four CD4+ subsets.

The sequenced sample consisted of central memory CD4+ T cells from blood. The receptors originated from a man aged 25-40 years with type 1 diabetes.

This chain uses TRBV2 with TRBJ2-3, with 8 bases identical to TRBD2. There are 15 residues in the CDR3. The V segment lost 7 bases and the J segment 0 bases; nucleotides outside the gene matches: 6. CDR1 and CDR2 from the germline V gene are SNHLY and FYNNEI. The CDR3 is CASIVSGTSTDTQYF. In DNA form, the CDR3 reads TGTGCCAGCATAGTTAGCGGGACTAGCACAGATACGCAGTATTTT.

This clone was counted many times. The V and J genes are TRBV11-2 and TRBJ2-3; 9 bases are a match to TRBD2. Germline-derived CDR1 and CDR2 are SGHAT and FQNNGV. The length of the CDR3 is 15 residues. V lost 5 bases, J lost 2 bases, and 5 bases stayed unmatched. This CDR3 is CASSPERGDTDTQYF. The CDR3 DNA is TGTGCCAGCAGCCCGGAGCGGGGGGACACAGATACGCAGTATTTT. The whole variable domain, remainder taken from reference TRBV11-2 and TRBJ2-3, is EAGVAQSPRYKIIEKRQSVAFWCNPISGHATLYWYQQILGQGPKLLIQFQNNGVVDDSQLPKDRFSAERLKGVDSTLKIQPAKLEDSAVYLCASSPERGDTDTQYFGPGTRLTVL.

V is TRBV7-9 and J is TRBJ2-7; TRBD1 aligns across 9 bases. This CDR3 has 14 amino acids. V was clipped by 3 bases and J by 5 bases; unmatched bases: 5. CDR1 is SEHNR, CDR2 FQNEAQ, per germline (reference sequence). Written as DNA, the CDR3 is TGTGCCAGCAGCTTCCTGGGACAGGGCGACGAGCAGTACTTC. Translation gives CASSFLGQGDEQYF.

This clone was seen a few times. The genes are TRBV2 and TRBJ1-2, with 12 bases lining up with TRBD1. With V trimmed by 4 bases and J by 7 bases, 4 bases remained unmatched. There are 14 residues in the CDR3. Germline assignment: CDR1 SNHLY and CDR2 FYNNEI. CDR3 sequence (DNA): TGTGCCAGCAGTGCCGGGACAGGGGGCGGTGGCTACACCTTC. Encoded protein: CASSAGTGGGGYTF.

The V gene is TRBV18, the J gene TRBJ2-1; maybe TRBD2 (6 bases). The V end was cut by 0 bases, the J end by 3 bases, with 9 bases between. The CDR3 spans 15 residues. Germline CDR1 reads KGHSH; CDR2 reads LQKENI. CDR3 bases: TGTGCCAGCTCACCACCCACGGGGGACTACAATGAGCAGTTCTTC. This gives the protein CASSPPTGDYNEQFF.

V is TRBV6-1 and J is TRBJ2-1; D is perhaps TRBD1 (6 bases). V lost 5 bases to trimming and J lost 5 bases, with 16 bases between them. The length of the CDR3 is 15 residues. Germline CDR1 and CDR2: MNHNS and SASEGT. This CDR3 reads CASSRPGRGNNEQFF. For the CDR3, the DNA is TGTGCCAGCAGTCGCCCCGGCAGGGGAAACAATGAGCAGTTCTTC.

The chain has TRBV9 and TRBJ2-5; D could derive from TRBD1 or TRBD2 (6 bases each). Germline values: CDR1 SGDLS, CDR2 YYNGEE. The CDR3 contains 14 residues. V lost 0 bases and J lost 4, with 10 bases in between. The CDR3 DNA reads TGTGCCAGCAGCGTAGGTCGGGGGCGAGAGACCCAGTACTTC. Protein: CASSVGRGRETQYF.

This clone was picked up a small number of times. The chain couples TRBV5-6 to TRBJ2-7; 12 bases map to TRBD2. The V gene end was trimmed by 5 bases and the J gene end by 5 bases; junction bases not matched to a gene: 8. There are 15 residues in the CDR3. Germline V lookup: CDR1 SGHDT, CDR2 YYEEEE. The CDR3 nucleotides are TGTGCCAGCAGATATACTAGCGGGGGGATCAACGAGCAGTACTTC. Protein: CASRYTSGGINEQYF.

This clone has a handful of counts. V usage is TRBV19 and J usage is TRBJ1-6; D remains ambiguous. V was pared by 5 bases and J by 10 bases, with 15 bases between. This CDR3 is 14 amino acids long. Germline assignment: CDR1 LNHDA and CDR2 SQIVND (reference sequence). The CDR3 sequence: CASSLDPVVSPLHF. The CDR3 region has the DNA TGTGCCAGTAGTCTCGACCCGGTCGTCTCACCCCTCCACTTT.

The chain uses TRBV10-1 and TRBJ2-7; weak D call: TRBD1 (6 bases). The CDR3 length is 13 residues. The germline gives CDR1 WNHNN, CDR2 SYGVQD (reference sequence). V lost 5 bases, J lost 3 bases, and 11 bases lay in between. CDR3 sequence reads: CASSPGQNYEQYF. CDR3 nucleotide sequence: TGCGCCAGCAGTCCCGGACAGAACTACGAGCAGTACTTC.

This clone was observed a handful of times. The chain joins TRBV4-3 to TRBJ1-1; D remains ambiguous. Germline loops: CDR1 LGHNA, CDR2 YSLEER. The CDR3 loop spans 15 amino acids. V shed 0 bases and J shed 1 base, with 9 bases lying between them. The CDR3 DNA follows: TGCGCCAGCAGCCAAGACTCCAGGCCGAACACTGAAGCTTTCTTT. This encodes CASSQDSRPNTEAFF.

This clone occurred a few times. J is TRBJ2-2 and V is TRBV11-2; D is undetermined. The CDR3 extends over 11 amino acids. Germline V lookup: CDR1 SGHAT, CDR2 FQNNGV. V lost 4 bases and J lost 10, with 7 bases in between. The CDR3 loop reads CASSSPSELFF. CDR3 in DNA: TGTGCCAGCAGCTCCCCTTCGGAGCTGTTTTTT. Supplemented by reference TRBV11-2 and TRBJ2-2, the full variable domain reads EAGVAQSPRYKIIEKRQSVAFWCNPISGHATLYWYQQILGQGPKLLIQFQNNGVVDDSQLPKDRFSAERLKGVDSTLKIQPAKLEDSAVYLCASSSPSELFFGEGSRLTVL.

V and J are TRBV7-9 and TRBJ2-5; TRBD1 aligns across 10 bases. The junction had 7 bases not matched to a gene; V was cut back by 5 bases and J by 7 bases. Germline CDR1 and CDR2: SEHNR and FQNEAQ (reference sequence). CDR3 length: 14 amino acids. The CDR3 DNA follows: TGTGCCAGCAGCATACGACAGGGGGCCGGGACCCAGTACTTC. Protein: CASSIRQGAGTQYF.

In DNA, the CDR3 is TGTGCCAGCAGCTTATCGGGGTTTGGCTACACCTTC. Residues: CASSLSGFGYTF. This chain connects TRBV5-8 to TRBJ1-2; D is undetermined. This CDR3 comprises 12 residues. Trimming left V 2 bases short and J 7 bases short, with 9 bases between. Germline CDR1 and CDR2: SGHTS and YDEGEE.

The chain employs TRBV7-9 and TRBJ2-5; maybe TRBD2 (6 bases). Germline values: CDR1 SEHNR, CDR2 FQNEAQ (reference sequence). V lost 2 bases and J lost 5, with 9 bases in between. The CDR3 runs 13 residues. The CDR3 spells CASSLYGRETQYF. The CDR3 DNA is TGTGCCAGCAGCTTATATGGGAGGGAGACCCAGTACTTC.

Ten or more counts support this clone. The chain links TRBV4-3 to TRBJ1-2; 9 bases are shared with TRBD1. Germline CDR1 LGHNA, CDR2 YSLEER. Trimming cost V 2 bases and J 7 bases; bases outside gene matches: 5. This CDR3 comprises 14 residues. The CDR3 DNA sequence: TGCGCCAGCAGCCAATCACAGGGGGCGGCTGGCTACACCTTC. Encoded protein: CASSQSQGAAGYTF.

Only a few counts were recorded for this clone. The chain has TRBV18 and TRBJ2-3; 7 positions match TRBD2. The CDR3 totals 19 residues. Germline CDR1 is KGHSH and CDR2 is LQKENI. V shed 0 bases, J shed 5 bases, and the junction held 17 bases outside the gene matches. The CDR3 is CASSPPNWGGGSSGDTQYF. CDR3 DNA sequence: TGTGCCAGCTCACCACCGAATTGGGGCGGGGGATCCTCCGGAGATACGCAGTATTTT.

This clone showed up just a few times. The chain uses TRBV30 and TRBJ2-3; 7 bases match TRBD1. Germline CDR1 and CDR2: GTSNPN and SVGIG (reference sequence). The CDR3 has 13 residues. Trimming cost V 2 bases and J 3 bases; bases outside gene matches: 2. This chain's CDR3 is CAWSKGATDTQYF. The CDR3 bases are TGTGCCTGGAGTAAGGGGGCGACAGATACGCAGTATTTT.

V is TRBV29-1 and J is TRBJ1-1, with 7 bases fitting TRBD1. The CDR3 is 15 residues long. V shed 4 bases and J 0 bases; nucleotides not matched to a gene: 8. CDR1 SQVTM and CDR2 ANQGSEA come from the germline V gene. CDR3 in amino acids: CSVVPGGQMNTEAFF. CDR3 in DNA: TGCAGCGTTGTACCGGGGGGACAGATGAACACTGAAGCTTTCTTT.

With regard to this clone: In the same sample, other DNA sequences code for this CDR3. This chain connects TRBV28 to TRBJ1-2, with a weak D call TRBD1 (5 bases). Trimming left V 5 bases short and J 6 bases short, with 7 bases between. In germline, CDR1 is MDHEN, CDR2 SYDVKM. The CDR3 spans 11 residues. CDR3 loop: CASSARDGYTF. The CDR3 bases are TGTGCCAGCAGTGCCAGGGATGGCTACACCTTC.

V and J are TRBV7-8 and TRBJ2-1; D might be TRBD2 (6 bases). Germline CDR1 reads SGHVS; CDR2 reads FQNEAQ. V was clipped by 0 bases and J by 0 bases, with 12 bases between them. CDR3 length: 17 residues. Here the CDR3 DNA reads TGTGCCAGCAGCTTAGCGGGCGGGGTAAGCTCCTACAATGAGCAGTTCTTC. This gives the protein CASSLAGGVSSYNEQFF.

This clone was seen a few times. This chain connects TRBV29-1 to TRBJ1-4; D unclear. The germline V gene has CDR1 SQVTM and CDR2 ANQGSEA. V was shortened by 5 bases and J by 2 bases, with 9 bases between the two germline ends. The CDR3 has 13 amino acids. The CDR3 DNA is TGCAGCGTTTCTCGCACGACTAATGAAAAACTGTTTTTT. Protein product: CSVSRTTNEKLFF.

The V gene is TRBV6-5, the J gene TRBJ2-2; possible D gene TRBD1, 5 bases. Germline assignment: CDR1 MNHEY and CDR2 SVGAGI. This CDR3 is built from 14 residues. Trimming shortened V by 8 bases and J by 5 bases, and 15 bases separated the two germline ends. DNA for the CDR3: TGTGCCAGCTGGACAACCCCGATTACCGGGGAGCTGTTTTTT. Protein: CASWTTPITGELFF.

This clone has just a few counts. The chain links TRBV7-2 to TRBJ2-1; D unresolved. This CDR3 comprises 13 residues. CDR1 and CDR2 (germline): SGHTA, FQGNSA. V shed 4 bases and J shed 3 bases, with 7 bases lying between them. CDR3: CASSSNNYNEQFF. The CDR3 DNA reads as TGTGCCAGCAGCTCAAACAACTACAATGAGCAGTTCTTC.

The chain carries TRBV4-3 and TRBJ1-3, with 7 bases fitting TRBD1. Trimming took 4 bases from V and 0 from J; bases not matched to a gene: 9. Germline V gene data show CDR1 as LGHNA and CDR2 as YSLEER. This CDR3 is 17 amino acids long. The CDR3 protein is CASSPLGQRSSGNTIYF. CDR3 coding DNA: TGCGCCAGCAGCCCATTGGGACAGCGTTCCTCTGGAAACACCATATATTTT.